Shown below are 6 T cell receptor beta chains from a single sample sequenced in a study of PD-1 blockade in classical Hodgkin lymphoma. The table came from immunoSEQ multiplex PCR; TCRdb's copy has only in-frame clones and leaves some out. The sample has around 18,000 clones; about four fifths are singletons. All trial patients relapsed after autologous stem cell transplantation. This sample comprised peripheral blood mononuclear cells (PBMCs), obtained before the second cycle of nivolumab. The receptors here all came from a human donor with classical Hodgkin lymphoma.

The chain employs TRBV5-6 and TRBJ2-5; D is unresolved. The CDR3 covers 12 residues. Germline CDR1 SGHDT, CDR2 YYEEEE. V was shortened by 0 bases and J by 5 bases, with 5 bases between the two germline ends. The CDR3 nucleotides read TGTGCCAGCAGCTTGGATGAGGAGACCCAGTACTTC. Encoded protein: CASSLDEETQYF.

The rearrangement uses TRBV10-3 and TRBJ1-4, with 8 bases that match TRBD1. J gave up 2 bases and V 0 bases, and 5 bases lay outside the gene matches. In germline, CDR1 is ENHRY, CDR2 SYGVKD. CDR3 length equals 17 residues. In nucleotides, the CDR3 is TGTGCCATCAGTGAGTCCGGGACAGGTGGCACTAATGAAAAACTGTTTTTT. This codes for CAISESGTGGTNEKLFF.

This clone appeared a few times. The chain employs TRBV10-3 and TRBJ1-5, with 8 bases fitting TRBD1. The junction had 12 bases not matched to a gene; V was cut back by 10 bases and J by 7 bases. This CDR3 has 14 residues. The V gene's germline CDR1 is ENHRY and CDR2 SYGVKD. CDR3: CATDRGESGQPQHF. DNA for the CDR3: TGTGCCACTGACAGGGGAGAGTCGGGACAGCCCCAGCATTTT.

The chain joins TRBV11-3 to TRBJ1-4; 11 bases map to TRBD1. V shed 4 bases, J shed 6 bases, and the junction held 1 base outside the gene matches. This CDR3 region has 14 residues. Per the germline V gene, CDR1 is SGHNT and CDR2 is YENEEA. This chain's CDR3 is CASSSGQGDEKLFF. CDR3 DNA sequence: TGTGCCAGCAGCTCGGGACAGGGGGATGAAAAACTGTTTTTT.

CDR3 protein: CASSVNRAPLRGNIQYF. For the CDR3, the DNA is TGCGCCAGCAGTGTGAATAGGGCTCCACTCCGGGGAAACATTCAGTACTTC. This chain joins TRBV10-2 and TRBJ2-4; perhaps TRBD2 as D (5 bases). Looked up from germline, CDR1 is WSHSY and CDR2 is SAAADI. The V and J ends lost 4 bases and 6 bases respectively, with 22 bases between them. This CDR3 comprises 17 residues.

The chain is built from TRBV9 and TRBJ1-2; 7 bases agree with TRBD1. The CDR3 sequence is 15 residues long. Trimming removed 4 bases from V and 1 base from J; junction bases left unmatched: 7. Germline CDR1 SGDLS, CDR2 YYNGEE. The CDR3 is CASSPSTGVNYGYTF. In nucleotides, the CDR3 is TGTGCCAGCAGCCCCAGTACAGGGGTTAACTATGGCTACACCTTC.